This T cell receptor beta chain was identified during a study of CD8+ T cells in alopecia areata. General study findings and limits: An increase in clonality over normal scalp was evident in lesional scalp, especially alopecia totalis/universalis.

Investigators isolated RNA and reverse transcribed it into cDNA to act as the sequencing template. Only in-frame clones appear in the TCRdb table, and some are missing; sequencing was by immunoSEQ multiplex PCR. The top ten hold 1.2% of the sample, which has roughly 250,000 clones, approximately 61% seen once. A remark on this clone: The antigen is undetermined.

Investigators sorted PBMCs to obtain both CD4+ and CD8+ T cells. This receptor was taken from a human donor with alopecia areata. Specimen: CD4+ T cells sorted from blood, collected at week 0.

Here the CDR3 reads CSVGVYTYEQYF. DNA for the CDR3: TGCAGCGTTGGGGTCTACACCTACGAGCAGTACTTC. The gene calls are TRBV29-1 and TRBJ2-7; D ambiguous. The CDR3 is 12 residues long. V lost 4 bases and J lost 2, with 9 bases in between. Looked up from germline, CDR1 is SQVTM and CDR2 is ANQGSEA.